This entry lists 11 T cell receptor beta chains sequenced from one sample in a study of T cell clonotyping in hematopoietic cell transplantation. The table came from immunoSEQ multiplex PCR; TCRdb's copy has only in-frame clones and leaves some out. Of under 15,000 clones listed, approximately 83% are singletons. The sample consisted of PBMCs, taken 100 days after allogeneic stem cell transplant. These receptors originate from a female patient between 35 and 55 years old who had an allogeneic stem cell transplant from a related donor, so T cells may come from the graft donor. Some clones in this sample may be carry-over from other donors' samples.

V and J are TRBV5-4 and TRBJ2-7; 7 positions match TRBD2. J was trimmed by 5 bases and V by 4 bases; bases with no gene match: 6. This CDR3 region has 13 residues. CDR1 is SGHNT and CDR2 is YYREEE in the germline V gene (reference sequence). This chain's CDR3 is CASSVTLANEQYF. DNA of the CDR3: TGTGCCAGCAGCGTCACACTAGCGAACGAGCAGTACTTC.

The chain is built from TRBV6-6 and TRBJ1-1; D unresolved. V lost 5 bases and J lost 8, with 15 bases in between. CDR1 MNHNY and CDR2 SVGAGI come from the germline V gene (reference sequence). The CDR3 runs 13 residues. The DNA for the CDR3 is TGTGCCAGCAGTCGCGGGCCGAACGACGAAGCTTTCTTT. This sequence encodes CASSRGPNDEAFF.

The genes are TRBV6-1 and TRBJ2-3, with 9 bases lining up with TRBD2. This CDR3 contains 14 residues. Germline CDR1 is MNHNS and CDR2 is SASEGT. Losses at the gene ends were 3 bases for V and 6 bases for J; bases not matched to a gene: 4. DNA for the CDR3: TGTGCCAGCAGTGACCTTAGCGGGAGCGATACGCAGTATTTT. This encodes CASSDLSGSDTQYF.

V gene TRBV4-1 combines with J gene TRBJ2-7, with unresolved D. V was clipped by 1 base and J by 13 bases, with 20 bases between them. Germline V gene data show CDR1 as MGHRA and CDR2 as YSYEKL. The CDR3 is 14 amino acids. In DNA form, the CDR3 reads TGCGCCAGCAGCCAAGTTTTACAGAGACTCCCGAACTACTTC. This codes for CASSQVLQRLPNYF.

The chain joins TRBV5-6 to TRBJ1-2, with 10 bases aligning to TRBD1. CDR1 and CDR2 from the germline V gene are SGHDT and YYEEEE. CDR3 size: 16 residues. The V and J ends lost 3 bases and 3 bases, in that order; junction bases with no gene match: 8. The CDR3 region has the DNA TGTGCCAGCAGCTCGGGACAGGGGACATTTGACTATGGCTACACCTTC. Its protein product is CASSSGQGTFDYGYTF.

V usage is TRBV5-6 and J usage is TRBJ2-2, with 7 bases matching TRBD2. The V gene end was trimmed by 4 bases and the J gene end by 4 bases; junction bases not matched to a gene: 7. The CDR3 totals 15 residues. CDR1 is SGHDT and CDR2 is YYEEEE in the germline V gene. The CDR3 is CASSRGGSSTGELFF. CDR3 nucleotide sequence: TGTGCCAGCAGCCGGGGAGGGAGTAGCACCGGGGAGCTGTTTTTT.

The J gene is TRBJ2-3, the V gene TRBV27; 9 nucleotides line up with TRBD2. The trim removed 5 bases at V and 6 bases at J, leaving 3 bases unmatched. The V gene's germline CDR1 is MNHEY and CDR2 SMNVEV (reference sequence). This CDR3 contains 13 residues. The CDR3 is CASSRSGRDTQYF. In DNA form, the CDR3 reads TGTGCCAGCAGTAGAAGCGGGAGGGATACGCAGTATTTT.

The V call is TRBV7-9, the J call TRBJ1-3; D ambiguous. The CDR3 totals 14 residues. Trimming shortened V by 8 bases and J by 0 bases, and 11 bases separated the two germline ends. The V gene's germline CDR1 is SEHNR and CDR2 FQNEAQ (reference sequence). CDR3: CASRRYPSGNTIYF. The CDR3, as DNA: TGTGCCAGCCGGCGCTACCCCTCTGGAAACACCATATATTTT. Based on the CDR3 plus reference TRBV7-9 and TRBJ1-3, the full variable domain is DTGVSQNPRHKITKRGQNVTFRCDPISEHNRLYWYRQTLGQGPEFLTYFQNEAQLEKSRLLSDRFSAERPKGSFSTLEIQRTEQGDSAMYLCASRRYPSGNTIYFGEGSWLTVV.

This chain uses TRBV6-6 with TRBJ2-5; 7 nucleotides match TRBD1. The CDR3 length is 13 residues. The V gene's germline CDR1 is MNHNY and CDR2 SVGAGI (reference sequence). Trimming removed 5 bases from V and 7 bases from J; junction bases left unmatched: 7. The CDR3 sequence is CASSQRTGGTQYF. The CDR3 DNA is TGTGCCAGCAGTCAAAGGACAGGCGGGACCCAGTACTTC.

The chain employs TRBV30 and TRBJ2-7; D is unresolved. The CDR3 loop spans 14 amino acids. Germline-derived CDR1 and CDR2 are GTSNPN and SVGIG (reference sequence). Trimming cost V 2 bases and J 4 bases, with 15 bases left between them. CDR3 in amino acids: CAWSPRSLRYEQYF. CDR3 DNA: TGTGCCTGGAGTCCCCGGTCTCTGCGTTACGAGCAGTACTTC.

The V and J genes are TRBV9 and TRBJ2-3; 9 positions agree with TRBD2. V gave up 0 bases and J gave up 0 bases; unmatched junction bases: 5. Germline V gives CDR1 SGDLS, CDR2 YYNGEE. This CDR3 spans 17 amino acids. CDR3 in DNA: TGTGCCAGCAGCGTAGCTGGGAGCGGGGGGAGCACAGATACGCAGTATTTT. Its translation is CASSVAGSGGSTDTQYF.